The rows below give T cell receptor beta chains drawn from one sample of a study of post-analysis software for immune sequencing data. TCRdb reprocessed the PCR reads with MiXCR, giving one entry per CDR3 protein. In the table there are approximately 160,000 distinct CDR3 sequences, around 28% of which are singletons. Source material: blood. The receptors were sampled from a girl aged 10 to 17 with multiple sclerosis. Each CDR3 is given with its conserved first and last residue. D genes are given only for firm matches. Clone size is given for some rows only: seen once, a few or many times, or a class if the clone is expanded.

d_call	j_call	clone_size	v_call	cdr3_aa	cdr3_nt
-	TRBJ2-7	-	TRBV5-1	CASSFRPVGGEQYF	TGCGCCAGCAGCTTTCGTCCCGTGGGGGGCGAGCAGTACTTC
TRBD2	TRBJ2-7	many	TRBV29-1	CSARTSFAHEQYF	TGCAGCGCCAGGACTAGCTTCGCTCACGAGCAGTACTTC
-	TRBJ1-3	-	TRBV4-2	CASSQGQNSGNTIYF	TGTGCCAGCAGCCAAGGACAGAACTCTGGAAACACCATATATTTT
-	TRBJ1-1	few	TRBV7-9	CASSLGGTINTEAFF	TGTGCCAGCAGCTTAGGCGGGACGATTAACACTGAAGCTTTCTTT
-	TRBJ1-1	-	TRBV6-5	CASSYLLGRTEAFF	TGTGCCAGCAGTTACCTTTTAGGGAGGACTGAAGCTTTCTTT
-	TRBJ2-7	many	TRBV29-1	CSVLKVGQEQYF	TGCAGCGTCCTCAAGGTGGGGCAAGAGCAGTACTTC
-	TRBJ1-1	-	TRBV20-1	CSAPDGGGTEAFF	TGCAGTGCTCCAGACGGGGGGGGCACTGAAGCTTTCTTT
-	TRBJ2-1	-	TRBV5-6	CASSFEVHEQFF	TGTGCCAGCAGCTTTGAAGTGCATGAGCAGTTCTTC
-	TRBJ1-2	-	TRBV6-6	CASAGLGGYTF	TGTGCCAGCGCCGGGCTGGGGGGCTACACCTTC
TRBD1	TRBJ1-4	-	TRBV9	CASSVGTGVSVNEKLFF	TGTGCCAGCAGCGTAGGGACAGGGGTTTCAGTTAATGAAAAACTGTTTTTT
-	TRBJ2-7	many	TRBV12-3/TRBV12-4	CASSVGILGEQYF	TGTGCCAGCAGCGTGGGGATCCTTGGTGAGCAGTACTTC
TRBD2	TRBJ2-7	-	TRBV5-5	CASSYASGSSEQYF	TGTGCCAGCAGCTACGCTAGCGGGAGTTCCGAGCAGTACTTC
TRBD1	TRBJ2-7	many	TRBV20-1	CSAARTGGFYEQYF	TGCAGTGCCGCGCGGACAGGGGGCTTCTACGAGCAGTACTTC
TRBD2	TRBJ2-1	-	TRBV20-1	CSEASGSQGDEQFF	TGCAGTGAGGCTAGCGGGAGTCAGGGAGATGAGCAGTTCTTC
-	TRBJ2-6	-	TRBV7-9	CASSLEQGPSGANVLTF	TGTGCCAGCAGCCTTGAACAGGGCCCGTCTGGGGCCAACGTCCTGACTTTC
TRBD2	TRBJ2-7	many	TRBV7-9	CASSSTSGSPSYEQYF	TGTGCCAGCAGCTCCACTAGCGGGAGTCCTTCCTACGAGCAGTACTTC
-	TRBJ1-1	-	TRBV5-1	CASSEDSLIAFF	TGCGCCAGCAGCGAGGACAGCCTGATCGCTTTCTTT
TRBD1	TRBJ2-7	few	TRBV12-3/TRBV12-4	CASSLATGVPYEQYF	TGTGCCAGCAGTTTAGCGACAGGGGTTCCCTACGAGCAGTACTTC
TRBD1	TRBJ2-7	-	TRBV4-2	CAGSRDRGSYEQYF	TGTGCCGGCAGCCGGGACAGGGGTTCCTACGAGCAGTACTTC
-	TRBJ1-2	-	TRBV12-3/TRBV12-4	CAGRLNSGYGYTF	TGTGCCGGCAGGTTGAATTCTGGGTATGGCTACACCTTC
TRBD1	TRBJ1-5	-	TRBV30	CAWTTGASNQPQHF	TGTGCCTGGACGACAGGGGCCAGCAATCAGCCCCAGCATTTT
TRBD2	TRBJ2-3	many	TRBV9	CASSVTSGDTQYF	TGTGCCAGCAGCGTAACTAGCGGAGATACGCAGTATTTT
-	TRBJ1-2	many	TRBV6-6	CASSSLFEREDYGYTF	TGTGCCAGCAGTTCCCTCTTCGAGAGGGAGGACTATGGCTACACCTTC
-	TRBJ2-1	many	TRBV29-1	CSVVQINEQFF	TGCAGCGTTGTCCAGATTAATGAGCAGTTCTTC
-	TRBJ2-7	many	TRBV4-1	CASSPSPGQSSYEQYF	TGCGCCAGCAGCCCTTCCCCGGGGCAGAGCTCCTACGAGCAGTACTTC
-	TRBJ2-1	many	TRBV12-3/TRBV12-4	CASSLAGDGEQFF	TGTGCCAGCAGTTTAGCGGGAGACGGTGAGCAGTTCTTC
-	TRBJ1-2	-	TRBV11-2	CASSFEGFLLSGYTF	TGTGCCAGCAGCTTCGAGGGTTTTCTTCTGAGTGGCTACACCTTC
TRBD1	TRBJ2-3	many	TRBV5-1	CASTPGGITDTQYF	TGCGCCAGCACCCCAGGGGGCATTACAGATACGCAGTATTTT
TRBD1	TRBJ1-2	many	TRBV4-1	CASRPTGSNYGYTF	TGCGCCAGCAGACCGACAGGGAGCAACTATGGCTACACCTTC
TRBD1	TRBJ2-1	few	TRBV7-2	CAGAGTGASYNEQFF	TGTGCCGGCGCGGGGACAGGGGCTTCCTACAATGAGCAGTTCTTC
-	TRBJ2-7	few	TRBV19	CASRRQESSYEQYF	TGTGCCAGTAGGAGACAGGAGAGCTCCTACGAGCAGTACTTC
TRBD1	TRBJ1-2	few	TRBV12-3/TRBV12-4	CASSLGQGVYGYTF	TGTGCCAGCAGCCTGGGACAGGGGGTCTATGGCTACACCTTC
-	TRBJ1-1	-	TRBV4-1	CASSYGTTAGMATEAFF	TGCGCCAGCAGCTACGGGACCACGGCGGGGATGGCCACTGAAGCTTTCTTT
-	TRBJ1-3	-	TRBV3-1	CASSPRFGGNTIYF	TGTGCCAGCAGCCCAAGGTTTGGTGGAAACACCATATATTTT
-	TRBJ1-1	-	TRBV6-5	CASSYLSTLNTEAFF	TGTGCCAGCAGTTACCTCAGCACCCTGAACACTGAAGCTTTCTTT
-	TRBJ1-1	-	TRBV6-5	CASSYPPSGGKSGEAFF	TGTGCCAGCAGTTACCCGCCCTCGGGCGGAAAGAGCGGAGAAGCTTTCTTT
TRBD1	TRBJ2-5	many	TRBV20-1	CSANAPGQGFGETQYF	TGCAGTGCTAATGCACCGGGACAGGGGTTCGGAGAGACCCAGTACTTC
TRBD1	TRBJ2-5	-	TRBV9	CASSAQGGTGKEQYF	TGTGCCAGCAGCGCGCAGGGGGGGACAGGGAAAGAGCAGTACTTC
-	TRBJ1-5	-	TRBV7-2	CASSLEEGPNQIQHF	TGTGCCAGCAGCTTAGAGGAGGGGCCGAATCAGATCCAGCATTTT
TRBD2	TRBJ2-7	many	TRBV15	CATSREPSGSGYEQYF	TGTGCCACCAGCAGAGAGCCCAGCGGGAGCGGATACGAGCAGTACTTC
-	TRBJ2-5	many	TRBV15	CATSRGLDSQETQYF	TGTGCCACCAGCAGGGGATTGGACAGCCAAGAGACCCAGTACTTC
-	TRBJ2-3	few	TRBV30	CAVITADTQYF	TGTGCCGTTATCACGGCAGATACGCAGTATTTT
TRBD2	TRBJ2-5	-	TRBV27	CASSPSSGGSYERYF	TGTGCCAGCAGTCCCAGCAGCGGGGGCTCCTACGAGCGGTACTTC
TRBD1	TRBJ1-1	many	TRBV4-2	CASSQVQGAENTEAFF	TGTGCCAGCAGCCAAGTCCAGGGGGCGGAGAACACTGAAGCTTTCTTT